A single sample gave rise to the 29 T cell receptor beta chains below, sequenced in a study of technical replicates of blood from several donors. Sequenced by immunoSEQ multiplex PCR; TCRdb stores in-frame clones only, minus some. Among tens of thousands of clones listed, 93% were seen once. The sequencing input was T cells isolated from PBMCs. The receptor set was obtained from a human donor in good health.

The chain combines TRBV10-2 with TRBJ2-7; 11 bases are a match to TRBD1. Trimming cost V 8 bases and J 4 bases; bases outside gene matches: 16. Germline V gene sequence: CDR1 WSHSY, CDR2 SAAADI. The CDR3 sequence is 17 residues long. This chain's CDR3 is CASRFSLTGTGGYEQYF. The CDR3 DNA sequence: TGCGCCAGCCGTTTTAGTTTAACCGGGACAGGGGGATACGAGCAGTACTTC.

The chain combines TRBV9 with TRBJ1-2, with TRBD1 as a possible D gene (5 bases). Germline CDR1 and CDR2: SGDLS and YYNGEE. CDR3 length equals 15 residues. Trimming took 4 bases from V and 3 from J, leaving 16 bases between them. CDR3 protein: CASSSLADKDYGYTF. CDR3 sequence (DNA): TGTGCCAGCAGCTCCCTGGCGGACAAGGACTATGGCTACACCTTC. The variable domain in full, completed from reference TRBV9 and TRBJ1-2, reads DSGVTQTPKHLITATGQRVTLRCSPRSGDLSVYWYQQSLDQGLQFLIQYYNGEERAKGNILERFSAQQFPDLHSELNLSSLELGDSALYFCASSSLADKDYGYTFGSGTRLTVV.

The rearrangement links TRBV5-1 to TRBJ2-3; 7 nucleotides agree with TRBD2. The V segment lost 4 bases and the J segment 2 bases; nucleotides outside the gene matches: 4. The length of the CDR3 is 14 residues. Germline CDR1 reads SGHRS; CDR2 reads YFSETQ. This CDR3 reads CASSPGTNTDTQYF. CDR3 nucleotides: TGCGCCAGCAGCCCAGGGACTAACACAGATACGCAGTATTTT.

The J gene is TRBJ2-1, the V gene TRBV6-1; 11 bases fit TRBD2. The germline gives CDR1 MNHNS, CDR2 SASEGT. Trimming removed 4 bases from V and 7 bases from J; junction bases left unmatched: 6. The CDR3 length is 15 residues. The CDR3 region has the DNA TGTGCCAGCAGTGTAACTAGCGGGAGTCCTAATGAGCAGTTCTTC. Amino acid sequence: CASSVTSGSPNEQFF.

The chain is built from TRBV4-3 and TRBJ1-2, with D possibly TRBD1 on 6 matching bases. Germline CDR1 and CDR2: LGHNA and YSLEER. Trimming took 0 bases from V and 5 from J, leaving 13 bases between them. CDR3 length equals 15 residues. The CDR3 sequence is CASSQDPQGRYGYTF. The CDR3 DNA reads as TGCGCCAGCAGCCAAGATCCACAGGGAAGATATGGCTACACCTTC.

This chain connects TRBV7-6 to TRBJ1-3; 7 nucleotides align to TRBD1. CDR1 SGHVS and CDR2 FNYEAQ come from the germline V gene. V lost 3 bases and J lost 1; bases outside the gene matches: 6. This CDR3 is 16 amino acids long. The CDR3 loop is CASSFDRVTSGNTIYF. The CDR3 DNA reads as TGTGCCAGCAGCTTTGACAGGGTAACGTCTGGAAACACCATATATTTT.

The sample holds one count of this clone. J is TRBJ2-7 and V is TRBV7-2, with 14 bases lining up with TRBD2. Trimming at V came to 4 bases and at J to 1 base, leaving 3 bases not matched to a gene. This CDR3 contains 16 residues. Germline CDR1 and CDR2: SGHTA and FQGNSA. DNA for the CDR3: TGTGCCAGCAGCTACGGACTAGCGGGAGGATCCTACGAGCAGTACTTC. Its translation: CASSYGLAGGSYEQYF. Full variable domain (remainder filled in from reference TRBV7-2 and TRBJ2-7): GAGVSQSPSNKVTEKGKDVELRCDPISGHTALYWYRQSLGQGLEFLIYFQGNSAPDKSGLPSDRFSAERTGGSVSTLTIQRTQQEDSAVYLCASSYGLAGGSYEQYFGPGTRLTVT.

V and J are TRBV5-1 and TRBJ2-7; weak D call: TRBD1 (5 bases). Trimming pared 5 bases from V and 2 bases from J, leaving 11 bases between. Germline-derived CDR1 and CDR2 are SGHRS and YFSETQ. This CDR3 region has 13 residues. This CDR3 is CASRTDGPYEQYF. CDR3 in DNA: TGCGCCAGCAGGACAGACGGGCCCTACGAGCAGTACTTC. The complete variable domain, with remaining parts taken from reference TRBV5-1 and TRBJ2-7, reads KAGVTQTPRYLIKTRGQQVTLSCSPISGHRSVSWYQQTPGQGLQFLFEYFSETQRNKGNFPGRFSGRQFSNSRSEMNVSTLELGDSALYLCASRTDGPYEQYFGPGTRLTVT.

CDR3 DNA: TGCGCCAGCAGCCAAGATTGGGGGGGACAGCCCCAGCATTTT. It codes for CASSQDWGGQPQHF. The chain uses TRBV4-3 and TRBJ1-5; tentatively, D is TRBD1 (5 bases). Trimming cost V 0 bases and J 7 bases, with 10 bases left between them. Per the germline V gene, CDR1 is LGHNA and CDR2 is YSLEER. This CDR3 is 14 amino acids long.

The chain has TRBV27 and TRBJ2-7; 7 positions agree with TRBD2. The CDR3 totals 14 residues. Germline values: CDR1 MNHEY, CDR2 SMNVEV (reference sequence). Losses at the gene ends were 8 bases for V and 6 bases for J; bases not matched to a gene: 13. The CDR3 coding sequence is TGTGCCAGCGGGGCAAGGGCGGGAGTGGGCGAGCAGTACTTC. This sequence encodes CASGARAGVGEQYF.

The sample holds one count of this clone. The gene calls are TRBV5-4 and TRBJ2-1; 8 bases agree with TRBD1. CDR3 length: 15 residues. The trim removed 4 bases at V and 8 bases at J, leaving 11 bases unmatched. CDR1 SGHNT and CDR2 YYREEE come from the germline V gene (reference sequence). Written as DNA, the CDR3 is TGTGCCAGCAGCCCTGATCGACAGGGGATTGATGAGCAGTTCTTC. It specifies CASSPDRQGIDEQFF.

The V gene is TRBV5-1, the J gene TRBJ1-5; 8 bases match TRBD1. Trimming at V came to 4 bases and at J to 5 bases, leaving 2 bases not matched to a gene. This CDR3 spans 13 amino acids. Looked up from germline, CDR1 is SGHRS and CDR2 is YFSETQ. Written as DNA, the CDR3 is TGCGCCAGCAGCCTGGGACAGGATCAGCCCCAGCATTTT. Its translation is CASSLGQDQPQHF.

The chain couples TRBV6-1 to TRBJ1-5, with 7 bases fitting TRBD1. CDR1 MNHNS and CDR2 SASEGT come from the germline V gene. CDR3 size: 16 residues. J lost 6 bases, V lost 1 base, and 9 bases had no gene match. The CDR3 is CASSEGSLQGFQPQHF. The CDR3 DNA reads TGTGCCAGCAGTGAAGGAAGCTTACAGGGGTTTCAGCCCCAGCATTTT.

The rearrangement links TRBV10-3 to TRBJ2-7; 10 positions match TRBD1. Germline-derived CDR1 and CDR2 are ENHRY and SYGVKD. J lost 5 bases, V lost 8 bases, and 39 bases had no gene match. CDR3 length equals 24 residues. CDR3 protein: CAIALSEGRAGTGDLAGVSHEQYF. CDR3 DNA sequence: TGTGCCATCGCCCTGAGTGAAGGGAGAGCCGGGACAGGGGATTTGGCGGGAGTGTCCCACGAGCAGTACTTC.

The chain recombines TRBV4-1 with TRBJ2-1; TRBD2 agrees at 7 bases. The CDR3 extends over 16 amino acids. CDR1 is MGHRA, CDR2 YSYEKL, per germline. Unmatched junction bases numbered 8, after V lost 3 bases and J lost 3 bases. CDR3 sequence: CASSHPGERDYNEQFF. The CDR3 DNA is TGCGCCAGCAGCCACCCTGGTGAGCGGGACTACAATGAGCAGTTCTTC.

The CDR3 DNA sequence: TGCGCCAGCATTAGTATATGGGACAGGGGGAATGAAAAACTGTTTTTT. Amino acids: CASISIWDRGNEKLFF. V usage is TRBV10-2 and J usage is TRBJ1-4, with TRBD1 matching over 11 bases. Germline V gives CDR1 WSHSY, CDR2 SAAADI. With 7 bases clipped from V and 5 bases from J, the junction kept 9 bases outside the gene matches. This CDR3 has 16 amino acids.

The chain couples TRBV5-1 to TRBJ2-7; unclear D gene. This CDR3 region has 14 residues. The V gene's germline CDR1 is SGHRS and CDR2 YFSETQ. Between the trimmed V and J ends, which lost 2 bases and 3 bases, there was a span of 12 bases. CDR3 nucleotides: TGCGCCAGCAGCTTATTTTCGTACGGCTACGAGCAGTACTTC. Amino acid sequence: CASSLFSYGYEQYF. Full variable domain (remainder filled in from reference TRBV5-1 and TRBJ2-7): KAGVTQTPRYLIKTRGQQVTLSCSPISGHRSVSWYQQTPGQGLQFLFEYFSETQRNKGNFPGRFSGRQFSNSRSEMNVSTLELGDSALYLCASSLFSYGYEQYFGPGTRLTVT.

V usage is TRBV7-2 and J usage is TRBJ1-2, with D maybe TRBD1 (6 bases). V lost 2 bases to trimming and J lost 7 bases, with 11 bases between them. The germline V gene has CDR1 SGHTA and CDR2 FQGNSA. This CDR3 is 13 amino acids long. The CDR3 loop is CASSLYPGVGYTF. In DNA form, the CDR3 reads TGTGCCAGCAGCTTATACCCAGGGGTTGGCTACACCTTC.

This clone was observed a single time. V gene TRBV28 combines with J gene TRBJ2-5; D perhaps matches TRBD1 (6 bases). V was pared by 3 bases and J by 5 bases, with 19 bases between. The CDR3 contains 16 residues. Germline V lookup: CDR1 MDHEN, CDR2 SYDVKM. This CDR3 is CASSFSGGSGFETQYF. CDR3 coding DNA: TGTGCCAGCAGTTTTTCTGGGGGCAGTGGGTTTGAGACCCAGTACTTC.

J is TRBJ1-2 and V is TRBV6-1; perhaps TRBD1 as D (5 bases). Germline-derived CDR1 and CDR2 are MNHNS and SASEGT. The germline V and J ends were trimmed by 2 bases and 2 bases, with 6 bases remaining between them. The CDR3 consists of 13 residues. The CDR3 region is CASSERGNYGYTF. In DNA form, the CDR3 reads TGTGCCAGCAGTGAAAGGGGCAACTATGGCTACACCTTC.

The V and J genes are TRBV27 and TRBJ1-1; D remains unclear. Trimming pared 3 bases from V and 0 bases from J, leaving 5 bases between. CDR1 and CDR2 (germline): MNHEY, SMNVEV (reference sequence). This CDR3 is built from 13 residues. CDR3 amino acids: CASSLALNTEAFF. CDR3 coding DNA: TGTGCCAGCAGTTTGGCTTTGAACACTGAAGCTTTCTTT.

The DNA for the CDR3 is TGTGCCAGCAGCTCAACTTTCCTAGCGGGCCTCACAGATACGCAGTATTTT. Translating gives CASSSTFLAGLTDTQYF. The genes are TRBV13 and TRBJ2-3; 8 bases match TRBD2. The V gene's germline CDR1 is PRHDT and CDR2 FYEKMQ (reference sequence). The CDR3 extends over 17 amino acids. V lost 4 bases to trimming and J lost 2 bases; unmatched junction nucleotides: 11.

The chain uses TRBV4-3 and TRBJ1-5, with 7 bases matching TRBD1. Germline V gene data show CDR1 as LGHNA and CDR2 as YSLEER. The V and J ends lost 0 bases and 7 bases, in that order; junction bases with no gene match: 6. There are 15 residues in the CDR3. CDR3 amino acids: CASSQEWTGGQPQHF. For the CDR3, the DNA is TGCGCCAGCAGCCAAGAATGGACAGGAGGACAGCCCCAGCATTTT.

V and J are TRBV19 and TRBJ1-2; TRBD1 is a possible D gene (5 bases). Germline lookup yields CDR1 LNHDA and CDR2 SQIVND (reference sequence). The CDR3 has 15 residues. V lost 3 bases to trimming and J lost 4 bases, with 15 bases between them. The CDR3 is CASSIHPQGGYGYTF. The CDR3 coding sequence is TGTGCCAGTAGTATCCACCCCCAGGGAGGCTATGGCTACACCTTC.

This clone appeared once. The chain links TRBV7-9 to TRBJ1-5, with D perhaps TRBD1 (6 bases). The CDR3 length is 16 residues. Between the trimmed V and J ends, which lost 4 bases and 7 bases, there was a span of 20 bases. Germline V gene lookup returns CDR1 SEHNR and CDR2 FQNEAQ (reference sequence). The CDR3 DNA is TGTGCCAGCAGCTCCTCTATTCTACAGGGAAGACAGCCCCAGCATTTT. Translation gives CASSSSILQGRQPQHF.

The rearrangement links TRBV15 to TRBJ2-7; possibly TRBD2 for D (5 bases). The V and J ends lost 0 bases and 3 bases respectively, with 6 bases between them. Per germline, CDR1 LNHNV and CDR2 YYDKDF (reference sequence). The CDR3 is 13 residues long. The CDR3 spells CATSRDRGYEQYF. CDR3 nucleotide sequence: TGTGCCACCAGCAGAGACCGGGGCTACGAGCAGTACTTC.

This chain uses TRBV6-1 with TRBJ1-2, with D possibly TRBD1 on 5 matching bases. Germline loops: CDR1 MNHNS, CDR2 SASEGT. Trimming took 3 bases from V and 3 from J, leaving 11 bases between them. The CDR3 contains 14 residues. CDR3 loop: CASSEVRGDYGYTF. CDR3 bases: TGTGCCAGCAGTGAGGTTCGGGGGGACTATGGCTACACCTTC.

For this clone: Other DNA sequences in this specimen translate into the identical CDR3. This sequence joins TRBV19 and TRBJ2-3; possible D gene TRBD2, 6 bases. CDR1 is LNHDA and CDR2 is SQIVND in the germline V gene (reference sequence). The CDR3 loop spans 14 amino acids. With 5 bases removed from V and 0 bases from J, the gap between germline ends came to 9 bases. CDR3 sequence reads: CASSYGTSTDTQYF. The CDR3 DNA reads TGTGCCAGTAGTTACGGGACTAGCACAGATACGCAGTATTTT.

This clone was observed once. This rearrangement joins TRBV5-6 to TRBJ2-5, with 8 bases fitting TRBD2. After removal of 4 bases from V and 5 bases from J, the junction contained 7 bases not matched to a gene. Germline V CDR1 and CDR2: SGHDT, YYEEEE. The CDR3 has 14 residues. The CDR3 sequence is CASSKRETIETQYF. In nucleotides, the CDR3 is TGTGCCAGCAGCAAGCGGGAGACGATTGAGACCCAGTACTTC.